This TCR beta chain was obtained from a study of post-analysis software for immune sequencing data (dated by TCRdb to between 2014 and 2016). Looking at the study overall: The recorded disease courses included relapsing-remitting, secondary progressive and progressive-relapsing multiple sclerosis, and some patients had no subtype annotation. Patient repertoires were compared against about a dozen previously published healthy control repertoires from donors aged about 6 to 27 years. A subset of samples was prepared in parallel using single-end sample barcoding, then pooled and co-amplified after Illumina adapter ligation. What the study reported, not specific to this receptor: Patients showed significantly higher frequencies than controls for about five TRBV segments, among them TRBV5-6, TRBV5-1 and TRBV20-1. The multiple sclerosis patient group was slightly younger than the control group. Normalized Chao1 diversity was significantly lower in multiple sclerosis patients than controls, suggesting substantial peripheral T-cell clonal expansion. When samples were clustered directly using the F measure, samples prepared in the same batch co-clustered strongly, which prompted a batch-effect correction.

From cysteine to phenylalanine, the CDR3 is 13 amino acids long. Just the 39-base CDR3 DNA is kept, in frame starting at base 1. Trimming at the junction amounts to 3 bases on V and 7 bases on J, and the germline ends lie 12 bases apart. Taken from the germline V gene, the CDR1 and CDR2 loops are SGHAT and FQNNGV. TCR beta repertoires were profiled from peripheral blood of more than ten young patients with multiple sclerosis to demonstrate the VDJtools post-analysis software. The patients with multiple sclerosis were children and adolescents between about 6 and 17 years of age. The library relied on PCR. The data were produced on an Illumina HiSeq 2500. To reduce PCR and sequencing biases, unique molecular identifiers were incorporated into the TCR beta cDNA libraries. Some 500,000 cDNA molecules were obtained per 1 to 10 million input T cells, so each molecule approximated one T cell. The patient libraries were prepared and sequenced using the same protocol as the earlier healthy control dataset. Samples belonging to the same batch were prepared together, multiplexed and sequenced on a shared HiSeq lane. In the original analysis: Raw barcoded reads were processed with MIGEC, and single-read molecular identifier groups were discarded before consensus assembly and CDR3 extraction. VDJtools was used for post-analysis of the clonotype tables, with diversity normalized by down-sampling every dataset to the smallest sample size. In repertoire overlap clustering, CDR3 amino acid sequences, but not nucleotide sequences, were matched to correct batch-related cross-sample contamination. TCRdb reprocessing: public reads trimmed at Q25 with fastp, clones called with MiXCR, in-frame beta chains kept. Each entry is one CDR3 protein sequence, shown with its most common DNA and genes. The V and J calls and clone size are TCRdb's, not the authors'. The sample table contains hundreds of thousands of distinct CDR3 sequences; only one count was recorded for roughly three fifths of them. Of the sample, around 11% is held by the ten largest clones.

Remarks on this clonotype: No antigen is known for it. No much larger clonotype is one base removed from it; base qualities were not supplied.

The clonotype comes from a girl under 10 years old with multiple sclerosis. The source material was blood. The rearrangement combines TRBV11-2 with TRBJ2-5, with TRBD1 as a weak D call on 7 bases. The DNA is TGTGCCAGCAGCTTTAGCCAGGGGGGGACCCAGTACTTC. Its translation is CASSFSQGGTQYF.